A selection of T cell receptor beta chains follows, all from one sample in a study of shared clonotypes between healthy human individuals. Only in-frame clones appear in the TCRdb table, and some are missing; sequencing was by immunoSEQ multiplex PCR. The sample has some 900,000 clones, over 60% seen once. Material: memory CD4+ T cells sorted from blood. These receptors originate from a man younger than 30 in good health. CDR3s include the opening cysteine and the closing phenylalanine or tryptophan. D genes are given only for firm matches. Clone size appears in some rows only: once, few, many, or a class for an expanded clone.

>TRBV5-4|.|.|TRBJ2-2|13
CASSPDSTGELFF
TGTGCCAGCAGCCCCGACTCCACCGGGGAGCTGTTTTTT
>TRBV28|.|.|TRBJ2-7|15
CASSTFGHLSYEQYF
TGTGCCAGCAGTACCTTCGGCCACCTCTCCTACGAGCAGTACTTC
>TRBV5-4|.|.|TRBJ2-7|13
CASSLDPSGEQYF
TGTGCCAGCAGCTTGGATCCATCCGGGGAGCAGTACTTC
>TRBV10-3|once|TRBD1|TRBJ1-2|15
CAISETPQGVSGYTF
TGTGCCATCAGTGAAACTCCCCAGGGGGTGAGCGGCTACACCTTC
>TRBV21-1|.|.|TRBJ2-7|19
CASSKGREGGATVTYEQYF
TGTGCCAGCAGCAAAGGGAGGGAAGGGGGTGCAACCGTCACCTACGAGCAGTACTTC
>TRBV7-9|.|.|TRBJ1-2|10
CASGGYGYTF
TGTGCCAGCGGCGGCTATGGCTACACCTTC
>TRBV2|few|.|TRBJ2-4|14
CASSEEGAKNIQYF
TGTGCCAGCAGTGAAGAGGGAGCCAAAAACATTCAGTACTTC
>TRBV1|.|.|TRBJ2-7|16
CTSSQDRTSGPYEQYF
TGCACCAGCAGCCAAGACCGGACTAGCGGGCCCTACGAGCAGTACTTC
>TRBV20-1|few|.|TRBJ1-1|11
CSAKRTVGAFF
TGCAGTGCTAAAAGGACTGTGGGAGCTTTCTTT
>TRBV5-1|.|TRBD2|TRBJ2-5|16
CASSPGAGGPTETQYF
TGCGCCAGCAGCCCCGGAGCGGGGGGGCCCACAGAGACCCAGTACTTC
>TRBV29-1|.|.|TRBJ1-2|16
CSVEVTKGRSNYGYTF
TGCAGCGTTGAAGTGACCAAGGGACGGTCTAACTATGGCTACACCTTC